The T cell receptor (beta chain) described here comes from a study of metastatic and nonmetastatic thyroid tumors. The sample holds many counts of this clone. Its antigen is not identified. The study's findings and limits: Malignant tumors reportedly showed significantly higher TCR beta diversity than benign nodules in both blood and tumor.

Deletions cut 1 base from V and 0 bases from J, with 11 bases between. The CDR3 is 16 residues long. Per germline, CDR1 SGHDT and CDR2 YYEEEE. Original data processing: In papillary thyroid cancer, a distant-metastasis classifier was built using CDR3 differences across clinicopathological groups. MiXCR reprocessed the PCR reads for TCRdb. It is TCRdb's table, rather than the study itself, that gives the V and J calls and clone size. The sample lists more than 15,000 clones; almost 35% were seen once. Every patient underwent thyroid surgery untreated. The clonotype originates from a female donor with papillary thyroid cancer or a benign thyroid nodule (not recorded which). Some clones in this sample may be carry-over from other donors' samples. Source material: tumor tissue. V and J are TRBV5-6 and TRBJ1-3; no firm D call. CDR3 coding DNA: TGTGCCAGCAGCTTGTTCGGGGAAAGCTCTGGAAACACCATATATTTT. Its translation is CASSLFGESSGNTIYF.